Each of the 32 T cell receptor beta chains below was sequenced from the same sample in a study of naive and memory T cell subsets. Both TRBC1 and TRBC2 were covered by a beta constant-region primer of two equimolar oligonucleotides. TCRdb used MiXCR to reprocess the UMI-ligation and nested PCR reads, holding one entry per CDR3 protein. The sample consists of 81,000 or so distinct CDR3 sequences, around 6.5% of them appearing once. The sample taken for sequencing was central memory CD4+ T cells from blood. The receptors originated from a human donor in good health.

The CDR3 spells CASSSGDRGGETQYF. CDR3 in DNA: TGTGCCAGCAGTTCCGGGGACAGGGGAGGGGAGACCCAGTACTTC. The chain links TRBV12-3 or TRBV12-4 to TRBJ2-5; TRBD1 matches at 10 bases. The CDR3 length is 15 residues. V gave up 4 bases and J gave up 5 bases; unmatched junction bases: 7.

The J gene is TRBJ2-4, the V gene TRBV20-1; 9 nucleotides align to TRBD1. The CDR3 contains 15 residues. J lost 2 bases, V lost 4 bases, and 6 bases had no gene match. Germline loops: CDR1 DFQATT, CDR2 SNEGSKA (reference sequence). The CDR3 region has the DNA TGCAGTGCTATTACGGACAGGGGTCCCAAAAACATTCAGTACTTC. Its translation is CSAITDRGPKNIQYF.

The V gene is TRBV30, the J gene TRBJ1-2; 7 bases align to TRBD1. Germline assignment: CDR1 GTSNPN and CDR2 SVGIG (reference sequence). V lost 3 bases and J lost 5; bases outside the gene matches: 3. CDR3 length: 12 residues. This CDR3 reads CAWSGTAYGYTF. CDR3 DNA: TGTGCCTGGAGCGGGACAGCTTATGGCTACACCTTC.

This clonotype was seen many times. This chain connects TRBV27 to TRBJ1-5, with D tentatively TRBD1 (5 bases). There are 16 residues in the CDR3. Germline CDR1 is MNHEY and CDR2 is SMNVEV (reference sequence). Trimming took off 2 bases at V and 7 bases at J, with 18 bases between the two ends. The CDR3 bases are TGTGCCAGCAGTTTAATCGACTCCCTGGGGGTACAGCCCCAGCATTTT. Residues: CASSLIDSLGVQPQHF.

This clonotype was found a few times. The J gene is TRBJ2-1, the V gene TRBV29-1, with TRBD2 matching 11 bases. CDR3 size: 13 residues. V lost 1 base to trimming and J lost 7 bases; unmatched junction nucleotides: 0. Germline V gives CDR1 SQVTM, CDR2 ANQGSEA. The CDR3 sequence: CSVEASGRNEQFF. CDR3 sequence (DNA): TGCAGCGTTGAAGCTAGCGGGAGGAATGAGCAGTTCTTC.

This clonotype came up a few times. The chain is built from TRBV6-2 or TRBV6-3 and TRBJ2-7; unclear D gene. V was pared by 7 bases and J by 0 bases, with 10 bases between. The CDR3 is made up of 13 amino acids. Germline V CDR1 and CDR2: MNHEY, SVGEGT. The CDR3 DNA follows: TGTGCCAGCAAGATTAGGAGCTCCTACGAGCAGTACTTC. This translates into CASKIRSSYEQYF.

The table lists this clonotype with many counts. This rearrangement joins TRBV20-1 to TRBJ2-1; D call uncertain. The germline gives CDR1 DFQATT, CDR2 SNEGSKA (reference sequence). Between the trimmed V and J ends, which lost 5 bases and 6 bases, there was a span of 17 bases. The CDR3 is 14 amino acids. The CDR3 sequence: CSASTRFVSNEQFF. As DNA, the CDR3 is TGCAGTGCTTCCACAAGGTTTGTGAGCAATGAGCAGTTCTTC.

The V and J genes are TRBV2 and TRBJ1-2, with a weak D call TRBD1 (5 bases). The ends were cut back, 6 bases at V and 0 bases at J, with 11 bases in the middle. Germline CDR1 SNHLY, CDR2 FYNNEI. CDR3 size: 14 residues. CDR3 in amino acids: CASSLQTANYGYTF. CDR3 bases: TGTGCCAGCAGCCTGCAGACAGCTAACTATGGCTACACCTTC.

This clonotype has a count of ten or more. The rearrangement uses TRBV28 and TRBJ2-6, with D perhaps TRBD1 (6 bases). Trimming removed 3 bases at V and 1 base at J, with 13 bases between. The CDR3 runs to 17 residues. From germline, CDR1 is MDHEN and CDR2 SYDVKM. CDR3 amino acids: CASSLGQGLSGANVLTF. CDR3 DNA sequence: TGTGCCAGCAGTTTGGGGCAGGGGCTATCTGGGGCCAACGTCCTGACTTTC. Together with reference TRBV28 and TRBJ2-6, the CDR3 gives the full variable domain: DVKVTQSSRYLVKRTGEKVFLECVQDMDHENMFWYRQDPGLGLRLIYFSYDVKMKEKGDIPEGYSVSREKKERFSLILESASTNQTSMYLCASSLGQGLSGANVLTFGAGSRLTVL.

This clonotype was picked up many times. The chain has TRBV11-2 and TRBJ2-7; the D is unclear. The germline V gene has CDR1 SGHAT and CDR2 FQNNGV. With 5 bases removed from V and 2 bases from J, the gap between germline ends came to 10 bases. This CDR3 contains 13 residues. CDR3 DNA sequence: TGTGCCAGCAGCCGGACGGATGCCTACGAGCAGTACTTC. Translated: CASSRTDAYEQYF.

This clonotype was counted ten times or more. The DNA of the CDR3 is TGTGCCAGCAGTTTTGCAGACAGGCAACCCTATGGCTACACCTTC. It codes for CASSFADRQPYGYTF. The genes are TRBV28 and TRBJ1-2; weak D call: TRBD1 (6 bases). CDR1 is MDHEN, CDR2 SYDVKM, per germline. V lost 3 bases and J 4 bases, leaving 15 bases between the germline ends. This CDR3 contains 15 residues.

Comments on this clonotype: Germline and junction disagree at one end, which may indicate a read error. The chain combines TRBV7-7 with TRBJ2-7, with D perhaps matching TRBD2 (5 bases). The CDR3 spans 14 residues. Per germline, CDR1 SSHAT and CDR2 FNYEAQ (reference sequence). The CDR3 loop is CASSLAGVGNEQYF. In DNA, the CDR3 is TGTGCTAGCAGCTTAGCCGGGGTCGGGAACGAGCAGTACTTC.

The chain has TRBV5-1 and TRBJ1-5; no reliable D call. Germline lookup yields CDR1 SGHRS and CDR2 YFSETQ. The CDR3 runs to 15 residues. Trimming cost V 6 bases and J 1 base, with 14 bases left between them. The CDR3 here is CASKGSPNSNQPQHF. The CDR3 DNA is TGCGCCAGCAAAGGCAGTCCAAACAGCAATCAGCCCCAGCATTTT.

The V call is TRBV6-2 or TRBV6-3, the J call TRBJ1-6, with D maybe TRBD1 (5 bases). V was pared by 7 bases and J by 7 bases, with 17 bases between. The germline V gene has CDR1 MNHEY and CDR2 SVGEGT. The CDR3 spans 15 residues. The CDR3 sequence: CASTRDGLRNSPLHF. CDR3 nucleotide sequence: TGTGCCAGCACTCGGGACGGCCTCAGGAATTCACCCCTCCACTTT.

This clonotype was detected many times. V usage is TRBV7-9 and J usage is TRBJ2-1; TRBD2 matches at 15 bases. V dropped 5 bases and J dropped 0; count of bases not matched to a gene: 8. Germline-derived CDR1 and CDR2 are SEHNR and FQNEAQ (reference sequence). CDR3 length: 19 residues. CDR3 nucleotide sequence: TGTGCCAGCAGCCCTGGACTAGCGGGAGGGGCCAGCTCCTACAATGAGCAGTTCTTC. Amino acid sequence: CASSPGLAGGASSYNEQFF.

This clonotype was seen ten or more times. The V gene is TRBV28, the J gene TRBJ1-6, with 8 bases lining up with TRBD1. This CDR3 is 14 amino acids long. V trimming: 6 bases; J trimming: 9 bases; junction bases outside the gene matches: 7. Looked up from germline, CDR1 is MDHEN and CDR2 is SYDVKM. The CDR3 here is CASRQDRDTSPLHF. The CDR3 DNA reads TGTGCCAGCAGGCAGGACAGGGATACTTCACCCCTCCACTTT.

This clonotype was seen ten or more times. J is TRBJ2-2 and V is TRBV7-6; TRBD2 aligns across 10 bases. J gave up 0 bases and V 5 bases, and 12 bases lay outside the gene matches. There are 19 residues in the CDR3. Germline assignment: CDR1 SGHVS and CDR2 FNYEAQ. CDR3 sequence: CASSRRGSGGASNTGELFF. CDR3 DNA sequence: TGTGCCAGCAGCCGCCGTGGAAGCGGGGGGGCTTCGAACACCGGGGAGCTGTTTTTT.

There are many counts of this clonotype. This chain joins TRBV30 and TRBJ1-5; D uncertain. V was clipped by 1 base and J by 2 bases, with 15 bases between them. The CDR3 is made up of 16 amino acids. Germline values: CDR1 GTSNPN, CDR2 SVGIG (reference sequence). The CDR3 here is CAWSDTPRAGNQPQHF. The CDR3 DNA sequence: TGTGCCTGGAGTGACACCCCTCGGGCGGGCAATCAGCCCCAGCATTTT.

This clonotype was detected many times. The chain links TRBV5-1 to TRBJ1-1; the D gene is possibly TRBD1 (6 bases). Trimming cost V 0 bases and J 1 base, with 7 bases left between them. CDR1 and CDR2 (germline): SGHRS, YFSETQ. The CDR3 has 14 residues. CDR3 residues: CASSLGGQNTEAFF. CDR3 sequence (DNA): TGCGCCAGCAGCTTGGGGGGGCAGAACACTGAAGCTTTCTTT.

This clonotype came up many times. J is TRBJ2-3 and V is TRBV5-4, with TRBD1 as a possible D gene (5 bases). The CDR3 runs to 16 residues. Trimming cost V 1 base and J 1 base, with 13 bases left between them. Germline V gives CDR1 SGHNT, CDR2 YYREEE (reference sequence). CDR3 in DNA: TGTGCCAGCAGCTTGCCAGGGAAAAGTGGCACAGATACGCAGTATTTT. Amino acid sequence: CASSLPGKSGTDTQYF.

In its sample, this clonotype was seen many times. CDR3 region: CASSSYSSGRAYEQYF. CDR3 DNA sequence: TGTGCCAGCAGCTCCTATTCTAGCGGGAGGGCCTACGAGCAGTACTTC. The gene calls are TRBV7-2 and TRBJ2-7, with TRBD2 matching 12 bases. J gave up 2 bases and V 4 bases, and 6 bases lay outside the gene matches. Germline V gene sequence: CDR1 SGHTA, CDR2 FQGNSA. The CDR3 has 16 residues. Full variable domain (rest looked up from reference TRBV7-2 and TRBJ2-7): GAGVSQSPSNKVTEKGKDVELRCDPISGHTALYWYRQSLGQGLEFLIYFQGNSAPDKSGLPSDRFSAERTGGSVSTLTIQRTQQEDSAVYLCASSSYSSGRAYEQYFGPGTRLTVT.

This clonotype was detected many times. The CDR3 coding sequence is TGTGCCAGCAGCCCTAGGACAGGGGACAACTATGGCTACACCTTC. As protein: CASSPRTGDNYGYTF. The rearrangement links TRBV3-1 to TRBJ1-2, with 9 bases lining up with TRBD1. V dropped 4 bases and J dropped 2; count of bases not matched to a gene: 5. The germline gives CDR1 LGHDT, CDR2 YNNKEL (reference sequence). This CDR3 is 15 amino acids long.

The V call is TRBV6-1, the J call TRBJ1-4; no reliable D call. V was trimmed by 4 bases and J by 4 bases, leaving 7 bases between them. The V gene's germline CDR1 is MNHNS and CDR2 SASEGT. The CDR3 loop spans 13 amino acids. CDR3 loop: CASSAQLNEKLFF. In DNA, the CDR3 is TGTGCCAGCAGTGCCCAACTTAATGAAAAACTGTTTTTT.

The chain employs TRBV5-4 and TRBJ1-2; 8 bases match TRBD1. The ends lost 4 bases at V and 4 bases at J; junction bases unmatched: 9. CDR1 and CDR2 (germline): SGHNT, YYREEE (reference sequence). The CDR3 totals 15 residues. CDR3 bases: TGTGCCAGCAGCCAACCGGGACAGGAGCTCTATGGCTACACCTTC. It yields the protein CASSQPGQELYGYTF. The variable domain in full, with the rest retrieved from reference TRBV5-4 and TRBJ1-2, is ETGVTQSPTHLIKTRGQQVTLRCSSQSGHNTVSWYQQALGQGPQFIFQYYREEENGRGNFPPRFSGLQFPNYSSELNVNALELDDSALYLCASSQPGQELYGYTFGSGTRLTVV.

Only a few counts were recorded for this clonotype. The chain links TRBV10-3 to TRBJ2-3; D not certain. The CDR3 has 15 residues. The ends were cut back, 0 bases at V and 6 bases at J, with 13 bases in the middle. Germline assignment: CDR1 ENHRY and CDR2 SYGVKD. Here the CDR3 reads CAISESVASPDTQYF. Written as DNA, the CDR3 is TGTGCCATCAGTGAGTCCGTCGCCTCCCCGGATACGCAGTATTTT.

This chain joins TRBV19 and TRBJ2-5, with D possibly TRBD2 on 5 matching bases. The germline V and J ends were trimmed by 1 base and 0 bases, with 15 bases remaining between them. In germline, CDR1 is LNHDA, CDR2 SQIVND (reference sequence). The CDR3 is 17 amino acids. In DNA form, the CDR3 reads TGTGCCAGTAGTATAGTATCGGTTCGCGGGTACCAAGAGACCCAGTACTTC. Its protein is CASSIVSVRGYQETQYF.

This clonotype came up many times. The chain recombines TRBV7-2 with TRBJ1-1; D call uncertain. The CDR3 runs to 15 residues. Germline V lookup: CDR1 SGHTA, CDR2 FQGNSA. Deletions cut 2 bases from V and 4 bases from J, with 14 bases between. CDR3 sequence reads: CASSLKGSGVTEAFF. CDR3 in DNA: TGTGCCAGCAGCTTAAAGGGTAGCGGGGTCACTGAAGCTTTCTTT.

This clonotype was seen at least ten times. The chain combines TRBV9 with TRBJ2-1; possible D gene TRBD2, 5 bases. Germline CDR1 SGDLS, CDR2 YYNGEE. Trimming removed 4 bases from V and 0 bases from J, with 14 bases in between. This CDR3 comprises 16 residues. For the CDR3, the DNA is TGTGCCAGCAGCCCCCCGAGCGGACTCTCCTACAATGAGCAGTTCTTC. This translates into CASSPPSGLSYNEQFF.

The chain joins TRBV30 to TRBJ1-2, with TRBD1 identical over 12 bases. Germline loops: CDR1 GTSNPN, CDR2 SVGIG (reference sequence). Trimming at V came to 2 bases and at J to 4 bases, leaving 5 bases not matched to a gene. The CDR3 extends over 15 amino acids. DNA for the CDR3: TGTGCCTGGAGTCGGGACAGGGGGCGCGTCTATGGCTACACCTTC. It codes for CAWSRDRGRVYGYTF.

This clonotype was counted a single time. The V and J genes are TRBV7-9 and TRBJ2-7; D is unclear. Per germline, CDR1 SEHNR and CDR2 FQNEAQ (reference sequence). V was shortened by 5 bases and J by 0 bases, with 11 bases between the two germline ends. The CDR3 sequence is 14 residues long. The CDR3 protein is CASSPPQSSYEQYF. The CDR3 DNA reads TGTGCCAGCAGCCCCCCCCAGAGCTCCTACGAGCAGTACTTC. Full variable domain (rest looked up from reference TRBV7-9 and TRBJ2-7): DTGVSQNPRHKITKRGQNVTFRCDPISEHNRLYWYRQTLGQGPEFLTYFQNEAQLEKSRLLSDRFSAERPKGSFSTLEIQRTEQGDSAMYLCASSPPQSSYEQYFGPGTRLTVT.

This clonotype was counted many times. The chain recombines TRBV20-1 with TRBJ2-7; 7 bases agree with TRBD2. Germline CDR1 and CDR2: DFQATT and SNEGSKA (reference sequence). Trimming at V came to 7 bases and at J to 3 bases, leaving 6 bases not matched to a gene. The CDR3 has 12 amino acids. CDR3 sequence: CSGVGGGYEQYF. CDR3 bases: TGCAGTGGGGTGGGCGGGGGCTACGAGCAGTACTTC.

This clonotype occurred a few times. The genes are TRBV15 and TRBJ2-1, with D uncertain. The CDR3 covers 12 residues. Germline assignment: CDR1 LNHNV and CDR2 YYDKDF (reference sequence). Deletions cut 3 bases from V and 8 bases from J, with 8 bases between. The CDR3 nucleotides are TGTGCCACCAGCAGGGAGAGCCATGAGCAGTTCTTC. It yields the protein CATSRESHEQFF.